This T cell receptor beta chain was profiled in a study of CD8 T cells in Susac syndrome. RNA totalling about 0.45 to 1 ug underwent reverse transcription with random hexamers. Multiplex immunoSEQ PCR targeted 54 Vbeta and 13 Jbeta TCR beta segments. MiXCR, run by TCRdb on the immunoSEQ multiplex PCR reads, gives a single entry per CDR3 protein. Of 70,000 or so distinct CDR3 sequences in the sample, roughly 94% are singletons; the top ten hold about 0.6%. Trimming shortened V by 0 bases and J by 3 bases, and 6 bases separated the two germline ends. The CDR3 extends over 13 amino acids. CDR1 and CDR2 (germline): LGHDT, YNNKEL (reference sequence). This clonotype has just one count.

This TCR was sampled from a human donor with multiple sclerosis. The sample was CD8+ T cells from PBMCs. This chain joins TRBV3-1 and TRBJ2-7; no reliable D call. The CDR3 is CASSQESGYEQYF. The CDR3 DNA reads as TGTGCCAGCAGCCAAGAATCGGGCTACGAGCAGTACTTC.